Sequencing of this TCR beta chain was carried out in a study of OX40 agonist ivuxolimab in advanced cancers. Study as a whole: Hepatocellular carcinoma, melanoma, renal cell or head and neck cancer was diagnosed in the dose-escalation patients.

If patients had autoimmune disease history or systemic immunosuppression, they were excluded. At cycle 4 day 1, cycle 7 day 1, and baseline, blood was sampled. Regarding this clone: Antigen: not known.

Some clones are missing from TCRdb's copy, which holds only in-frame ones; the method was immunoSEQ multiplex PCR. This sample has about 38,000 clones, with 60% to 85% found just once. Study observations and caveats: Clonal expansion from baseline to week 6 occurred in both CD4+ and CD8+ T cells.

V lost 4 bases to trimming and J lost 2 bases, with 16 bases between them. The germline V gene encodes CDR1 MGHDK and CDR2 SYGVNS. The CDR3 sequence is 16 residues long. Here the sequenced sample was CD4+ or CD8+ T cells sorted from blood, taken in a trial of the OX40 agonist ivuxolimab. The chain has TRBV25-1 and TRBJ2-3; TRBD1 is a possible D gene (6 bases). The origin of this receptor is an adult with an advanced solid tumor such as melanoma, head and neck, liver or kidney cancer. Written as DNA, the CDR3 is TGTGCCAGCAGTGGGCAGGGGCGTATATACACAGATACGCAGTATTTT. The encoded protein is CASSGQGRIYTDTQYF. Filled out from reference TRBV25-1 and TRBJ2-3, the complete variable domain reads EADIYQTPRYLVIGTGKKITLECSQTMGHDKMYWYQQDPGMELHLIHYSYGVNSTEKGDLSSESTVSRIRTEHFPLTLESARPSHTSQYLCASSGQGRIYTDTQYFGPGTRLTVL.